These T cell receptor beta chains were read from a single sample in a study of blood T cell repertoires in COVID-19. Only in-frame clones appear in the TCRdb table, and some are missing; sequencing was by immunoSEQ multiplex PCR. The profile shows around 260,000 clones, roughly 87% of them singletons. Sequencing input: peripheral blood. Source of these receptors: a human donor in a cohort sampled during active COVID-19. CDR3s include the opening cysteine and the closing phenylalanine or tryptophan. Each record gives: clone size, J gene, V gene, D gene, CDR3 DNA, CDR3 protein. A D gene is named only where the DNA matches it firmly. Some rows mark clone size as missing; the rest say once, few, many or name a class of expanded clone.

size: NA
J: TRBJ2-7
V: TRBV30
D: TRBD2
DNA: TGTGCCTGGAGTGTACTTAAGCGGGGGGCATACGAGCAGTACTTC
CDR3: CAWSVLKRGAYEQYF

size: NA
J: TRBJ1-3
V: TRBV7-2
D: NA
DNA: TGTGCCAGCAGCCTCATAACAGGCTCTGGAAACACCATATATTTT
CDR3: CASSLITGSGNTIYF

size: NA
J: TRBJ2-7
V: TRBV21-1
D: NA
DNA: TGTGCCAGCAGCAAAGTTCGGTTCAGGCGCTCCTACGAGCAGTACTTC
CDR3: CASSKVRFRRSYEQYF

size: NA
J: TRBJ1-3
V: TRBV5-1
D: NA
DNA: TGCGCCAGCAGCCCCGGGACTGCGAGGCGAAACACCATATATTTT
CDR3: CASSPGTARRNTIYF

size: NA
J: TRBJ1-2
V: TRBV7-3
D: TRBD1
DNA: TGTGCCAGCAGCTGGTCGGGACAGACTAACTATGGCTACACCTTC
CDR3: CASSWSGQTNYGYTF

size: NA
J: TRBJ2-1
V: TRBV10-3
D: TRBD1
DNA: TGTGCCTCACGACCCTCCGGGACAGGGGCCTACAATGAGCAGTTCTTC
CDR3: CASRPSGTGAYNEQFF

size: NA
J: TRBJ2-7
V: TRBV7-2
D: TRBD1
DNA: TGTGCCAGCAGCTTAACCGGGACAGGGCTCTACGAGCAGTACTTC
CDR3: CASSLTGTGLYEQYF

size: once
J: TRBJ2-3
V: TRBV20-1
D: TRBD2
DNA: TGCAGTGCTAGTACTAGCGGGGGGGCAGATACGCAGTATTTT
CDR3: CSASTSGGADTQYF

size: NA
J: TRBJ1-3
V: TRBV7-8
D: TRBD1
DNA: TGTGCCAGCACCTTCACAGGGGGGAACACCATATATTTT
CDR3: CASTFTGGNTIYF

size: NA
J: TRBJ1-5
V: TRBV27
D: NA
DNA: TGTGCCAGCAGTTTATTCAGGGATCGACAGCCCCAGCATTTT
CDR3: CASSLFRDRQPQHF

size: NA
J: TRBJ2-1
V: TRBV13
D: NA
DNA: TGTGCCAGCAGTCCTAGTTTAGCCGCTCCTGAGCAGTTCTTC
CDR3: CASSPSLAAPEQFF

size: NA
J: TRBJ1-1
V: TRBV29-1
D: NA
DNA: TGCAGCGTTGCCCGAGGGCTGAACACTGAAGCTTTCTTT
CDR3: CSVARGLNTEAFF

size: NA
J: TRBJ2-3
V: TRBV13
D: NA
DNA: TGTGCCAGCAGAAGACCCGGGGCAGATACGCAGTATTTT
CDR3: CASRRPGADTQYF

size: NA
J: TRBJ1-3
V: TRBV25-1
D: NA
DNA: TGTGCCAGCAGTGCCCGGACAGCTTTCGGAAACACCATATATTTT
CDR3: CASSARTAFGNTIYF

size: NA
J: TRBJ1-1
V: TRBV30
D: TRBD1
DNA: TGTGCCTGGAGTCGGACAGGGCTTGCTTTCTTT
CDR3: CAWSRTGLAFF

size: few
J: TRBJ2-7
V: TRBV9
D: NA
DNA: TGTGCCAGCAGCTCCGAAGGGGGGGAGCTTGCCCACGAGCAGTACTTC
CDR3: CASSSEGGELAHEQYF

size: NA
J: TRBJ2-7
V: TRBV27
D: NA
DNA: TGTGCCAGCAGACCGGGAACGACAACTTACGAGCAGTACTTC
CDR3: CASRPGTTTYEQYF

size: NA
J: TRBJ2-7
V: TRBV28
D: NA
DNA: TGTGCCAGCAGTTTATCTTCCGGGAGCTACGAGCAGTACTTC
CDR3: CASSLSSGSYEQYF

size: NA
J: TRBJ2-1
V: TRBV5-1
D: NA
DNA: TGCGCCAGCAGCTTACCAACAGGAGGGGATGAGCAGTTCTTC
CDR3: CASSLPTGGDEQFF

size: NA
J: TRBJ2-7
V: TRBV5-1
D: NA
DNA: TGCGCCAGCAGCTTGGACAGATCCTACGAGCAGTACTTC
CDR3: CASSLDRSYEQYF

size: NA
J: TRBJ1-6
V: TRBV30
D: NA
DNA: TGTGCCTGGGCTCGGGGAGGAAATTCACCCCTCCACTTT
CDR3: CAWARGGNSPLHF

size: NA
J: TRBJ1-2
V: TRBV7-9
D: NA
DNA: TGTGCCAGCAGCTTAGATGACAGCATCTATGGCTACACCTTC
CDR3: CASSLDDSIYGYTF

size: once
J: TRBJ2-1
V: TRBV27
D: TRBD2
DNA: TGTGCCAGCACGGGGGAGCGGGAGGTAAATGAGCAGTTCTTC
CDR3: CASTGEREVNEQFF

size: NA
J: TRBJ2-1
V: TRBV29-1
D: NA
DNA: TGCAGCGTTCTGGGAGGCAGTGAGCAGTTCTTC
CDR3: CSVLGGSEQFF

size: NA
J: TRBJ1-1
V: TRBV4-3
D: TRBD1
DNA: TGCGCCAGCAGCCAAGTCCAGGGGGACACTGAAGCTTTCTTT
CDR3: CASSQVQGDTEAFF

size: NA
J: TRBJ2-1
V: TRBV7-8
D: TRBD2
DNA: TGTGCCAGCAGCTCACGAGCGGGGTTAACATACAATGAGCAGTTCTTC
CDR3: CASSSRAGLTYNEQFF

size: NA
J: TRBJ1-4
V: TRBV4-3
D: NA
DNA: TGCGCCAGCAGCCGAAGTACAGGGACGAATTCCGCAACTAATGAAAAACTGTTTTTT
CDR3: CASSRSTGTNSATNEKLFF

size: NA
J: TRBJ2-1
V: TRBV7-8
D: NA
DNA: TGTGCCAGCAGCGATTTCAGCCGGACTTACTCCTACAATGAGCAGTTCTTC
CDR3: CASSDFSRTYSYNEQFF

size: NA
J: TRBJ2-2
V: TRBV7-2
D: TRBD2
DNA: TGTGCCAGCAGCTTAGTCGGGACTAGCGGGCTGAACACCGGGGAGCTGTTTTTT
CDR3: CASSLVGTSGLNTGELFF

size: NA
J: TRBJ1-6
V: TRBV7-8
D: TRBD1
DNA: TGTGCCAGCAGCTTAAAACGACAGGGCGGAGATTCACCCCTCCACTTT
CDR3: CASSLKRQGGDSPLHF

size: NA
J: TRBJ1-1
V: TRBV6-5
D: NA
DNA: TGTGCCAGCCCGGGGAACACTGAAGCTTTCTTT
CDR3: CASPGNTEAFF

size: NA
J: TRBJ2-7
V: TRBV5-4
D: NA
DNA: TGTGCCAGCAGCTCGCTTCGGGGTGGCGCTTACGAGCAGTACTTC
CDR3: CASSSLRGGAYEQYF

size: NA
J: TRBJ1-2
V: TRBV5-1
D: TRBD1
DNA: TGCGCCAGCAGCTCCAGTACCCGGTTACAGGGGTATGGCTACACCTTC
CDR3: CASSSSTRLQGYGYTF

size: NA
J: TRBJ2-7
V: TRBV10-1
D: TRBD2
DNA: TGCGCCAGCAGTGCGCGAATAGCGGGTCACGAGCAGTACTTC
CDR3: CASSARIAGHEQYF

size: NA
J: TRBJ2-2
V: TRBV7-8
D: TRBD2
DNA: TGTGCCAGCAGCCATATAGGGAGGGGAATCGACACCGGGGAGCTGTTTTTT
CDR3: CASSHIGRGIDTGELFF

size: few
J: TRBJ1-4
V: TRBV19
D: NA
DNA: TGTGCCAGTAGCATCATCCGGGAAAAACTGTTTTTT
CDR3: CASSIIREKLFF

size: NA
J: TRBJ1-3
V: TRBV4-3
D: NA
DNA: TGCGCCAGCAGCCCGTATCTTACAGGAGGGATATCTGGAAACACCATATATTTT
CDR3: CASSPYLTGGISGNTIYF